The subject of this entry is one T cell receptor (beta chain). Antigen specificity is unknown. The data derive from a study of neoadjuvant anti-PD-1 for oral cavity cancer. Overall study findings and caveats: Higher pretreatment Treg/Th17 ratios tracked higher pretreatment blood clonality.

Time point in this sample: after neoadjuvant nivolumab, at surgical resection. Patients had HPV-negative, locally advanced oral cavity squamous cell carcinoma. This CDR3 contains 14 residues. Germline V CDR1 and CDR2: LNHNV, YYDKDF (reference sequence). The V end was cut by 1 base, the J end by 4 bases, with 8 bases between. Blood libraries mostly used 450 to 550 ng genomic DNA, six replicates each. Libraries were prepared by immunoSEQ multiplex PCR; TCRdb keeps only in-frame clonotypes and omits some of them. Of just over 9,000 clones in the sample, roughly 60% were seen once. This specimen was PBMCs, taken after nivolumab (anti-PD-1) treatment. The chain couples TRBV15 to TRBJ1-3; D uncertain. This TCR came from a person aged 35-80 years with oral cavity squamous cell carcinoma. The CDR3, as DNA: TGTGCCACCAGCAGAGGTTACTCGGGAAACACCATATATTTT. Translating gives CATSRGYSGNTIYF.